This T cell receptor beta chain was identified in a study of T cell responses to AZD1222 COVID-19 vaccine. The assay was immunoSEQ multiplex PCR, and TCRdb's table has in-frame clones only and misses some. The sample has around 130,000 clones, just under 95% seen once. Germline lookup yields CDR1 PRHDT and CDR2 FYEKMQ (reference sequence). V was shortened by 6 bases and J by 2 bases, with 14 bases between the two germline ends. CDR3 length: 14 residues. This sequence originates from an adult in good health. The V and J genes are TRBV13 and TRBJ2-7; D is perhaps TRBD1 (5 bases). This material consisted of peripheral blood, taken on day 0 of AZD1222 vaccination. CDR3 nucleotides: TGTGCCAGCAGGAGTAGAGACAGAGCCTACGAGCAGTACTTC. Translation: CASRSRDRAYEQYF.